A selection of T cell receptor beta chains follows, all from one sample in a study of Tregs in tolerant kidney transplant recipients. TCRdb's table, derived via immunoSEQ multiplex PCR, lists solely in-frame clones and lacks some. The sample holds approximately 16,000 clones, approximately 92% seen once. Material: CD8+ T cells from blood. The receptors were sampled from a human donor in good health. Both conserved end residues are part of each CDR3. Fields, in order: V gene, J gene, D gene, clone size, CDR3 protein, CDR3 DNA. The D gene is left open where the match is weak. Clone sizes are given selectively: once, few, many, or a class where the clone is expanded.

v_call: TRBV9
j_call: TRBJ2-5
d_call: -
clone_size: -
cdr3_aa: CASSPPPGRNEETQYF
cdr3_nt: TGTGCCAGCAGCCCACCCCCAGGACGGAATGAAGAGACCCAGTACTTC

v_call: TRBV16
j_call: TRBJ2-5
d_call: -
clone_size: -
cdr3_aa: CASSPSRQETQYF
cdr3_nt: TGTGCCAGCAGCCCCTCAAGACAAGAGACCCAGTACTTC

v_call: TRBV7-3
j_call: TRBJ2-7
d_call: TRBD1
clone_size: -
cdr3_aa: CASSLIGGVYEQYF
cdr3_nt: TGTGCCAGCAGCTTAATAGGGGGCGTTTACGAGCAGTACTTC

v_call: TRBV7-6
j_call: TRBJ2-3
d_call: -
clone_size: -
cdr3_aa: CASSYAALTDTQYF
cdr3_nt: TGTGCCAGCAGCTACGCGGCCCTTACAGATACGCAGTATTTT

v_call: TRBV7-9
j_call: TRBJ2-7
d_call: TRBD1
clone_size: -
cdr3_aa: CASSLGAGTEPYEQYF
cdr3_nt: TGTGCCAGCAGCTTGGGCGCCGGGACAGAACCTTACGAGCAGTACTTC

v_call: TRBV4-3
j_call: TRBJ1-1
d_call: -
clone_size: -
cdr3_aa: CASSQDRGRARTEAFF
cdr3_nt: TGCGCCAGCAGCCAAGACCGAGGCAGGGCTCGGACTGAAGCTTTCTTT

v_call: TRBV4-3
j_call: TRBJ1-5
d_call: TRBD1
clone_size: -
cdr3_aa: CASSQGQGESWPQHF
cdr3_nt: TGCGCCAGCAGCCAGGGACAGGGGGAGAGTTGGCCCCAGCATTTT

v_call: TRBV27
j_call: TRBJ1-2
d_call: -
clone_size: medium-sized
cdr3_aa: CASSPGGTKKKDGYTF
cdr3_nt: TGTGCCAGCAGTCCGGGGGGGACCAAGAAGAAGGACGGCTACACCTTC

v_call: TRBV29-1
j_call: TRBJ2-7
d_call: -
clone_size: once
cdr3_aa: CSVESWGQGVPGGTTRYEQYF
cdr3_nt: TGCAGCGTTGAAAGTTGGGGTCAGGGGGTGCCCGGCGGGACTACGCGGTACGAGCAGTACTTC

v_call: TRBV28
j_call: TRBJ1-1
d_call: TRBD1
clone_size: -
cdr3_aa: CASRTSKLGQGARDTEAFF
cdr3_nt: TGTGCCAGCAGGACGTCGAAACTAGGACAGGGGGCGAGGGACACTGAAGCTTTCTTT

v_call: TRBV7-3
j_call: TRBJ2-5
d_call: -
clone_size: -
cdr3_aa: CASSLYSAETQYF
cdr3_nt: TGTGCCAGCAGCTTGTATTCTGCGGAGACCCAGTACTTC

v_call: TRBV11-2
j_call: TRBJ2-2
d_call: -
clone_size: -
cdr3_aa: CASSLGDSPLTGELFF
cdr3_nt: TGTGCCAGCAGCTTAGGCGACTCCCCCCTAACCGGGGAGCTGTTTTTT

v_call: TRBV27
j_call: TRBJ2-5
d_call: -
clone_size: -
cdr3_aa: CASSLSVRGETQYF
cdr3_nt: TGTGCCAGCAGTTTAAGTGTGAGGGGGGAGACCCAGTACTTC

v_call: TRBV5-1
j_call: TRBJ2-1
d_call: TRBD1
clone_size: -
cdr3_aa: CASSSTGDSILNNEQFF
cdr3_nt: TGCGCCAGCAGCTCGACAGGGGACTCAATACTCAACAATGAGCAGTTCTTC

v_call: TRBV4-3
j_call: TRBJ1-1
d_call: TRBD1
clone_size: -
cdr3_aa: CASSQDRGSTEAFF
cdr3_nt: TGCGCCAGCAGCCAAGACAGGGGGTCCACTGAAGCTTTCTTT

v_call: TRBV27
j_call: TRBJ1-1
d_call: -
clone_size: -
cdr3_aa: CASSLRGTNTEAFF
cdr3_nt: TGTGCCAGCAGTTTACGGGGGACAAACACTGAAGCTTTCTTT

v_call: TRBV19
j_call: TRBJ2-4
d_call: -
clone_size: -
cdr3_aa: CASSIDKGIGGNIQYF
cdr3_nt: TGTGCCAGTAGTATAGATAAAGGGATCGGTGGAAACATTCAGTACTTC

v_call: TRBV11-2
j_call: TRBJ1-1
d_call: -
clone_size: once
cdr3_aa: CASSLDYRAEAFF
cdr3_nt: TGTGCCAGCAGCTTAGATTACAGGGCTGAAGCTTTCTTT

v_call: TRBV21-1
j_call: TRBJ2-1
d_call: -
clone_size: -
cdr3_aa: CASSRGGHRLNEQFF
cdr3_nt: TGTGCCAGCAGCAGAGGAGGACACAGGCTGAATGAGCAGTTCTTC

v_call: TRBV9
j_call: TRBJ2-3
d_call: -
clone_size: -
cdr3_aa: CASSVRGGGSTDTQYF
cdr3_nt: TGTGCCAGCAGCGTTCGGGGTGGGGGAAGCACAGATACGCAGTATTTT

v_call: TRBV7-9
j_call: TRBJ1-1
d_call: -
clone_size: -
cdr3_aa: CASSARGTEAFF
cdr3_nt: TGTGCCAGCAGCGCTCGGGGAACTGAAGCTTTCTTT

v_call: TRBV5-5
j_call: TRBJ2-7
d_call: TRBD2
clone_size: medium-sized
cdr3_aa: CASSLSTSLTYEQYF
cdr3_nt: TGTGCCAGCAGCTTGTCGACTAGCCTTACCTACGAGCAGTACTTC

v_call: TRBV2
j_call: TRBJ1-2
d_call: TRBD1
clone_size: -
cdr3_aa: CAGRGHYGYTF
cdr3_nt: TGTGCCGGCAGGGGGCACTATGGCTACACCTTC

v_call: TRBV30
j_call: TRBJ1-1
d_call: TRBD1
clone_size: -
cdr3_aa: CAWNRGRGAEAFF
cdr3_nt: TGTGCCTGGAACAGGGGGAGGGGAGCTGAAGCTTTCTTT

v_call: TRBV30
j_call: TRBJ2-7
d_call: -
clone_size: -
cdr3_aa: CAWSTGWYEQYF
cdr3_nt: TGTGCCTGGAGTACGGGGTGGTACGAGCAGTACTTC

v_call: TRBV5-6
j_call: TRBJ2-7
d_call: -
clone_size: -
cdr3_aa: CASSLEDEQYF
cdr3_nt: TGTGCCAGCAGCTTGGAAGACGAGCAGTACTTC

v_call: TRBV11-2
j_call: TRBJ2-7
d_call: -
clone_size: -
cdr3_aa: CASNVLSSYEQYF
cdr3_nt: TGTGCCAGCAATGTCCTAAGCTCCTACGAGCAGTACTTC

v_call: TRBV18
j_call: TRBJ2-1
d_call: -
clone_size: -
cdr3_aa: CASSPTADEQFF
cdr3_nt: TGTGCCAGCTCACCGACGGCTGATGAGCAGTTCTTC

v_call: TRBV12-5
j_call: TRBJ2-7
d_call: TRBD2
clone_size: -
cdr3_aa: CASGTSGFFYEQYF
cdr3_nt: TGTGCTAGTGGGACTAGCGGTTTTTTCTACGAGCAGTACTTC

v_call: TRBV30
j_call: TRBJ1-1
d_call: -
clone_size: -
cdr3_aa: CAWGQGPQAFF
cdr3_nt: TGTGCCTGGGGGCAGGGTCCCCAAGCTTTCTTT

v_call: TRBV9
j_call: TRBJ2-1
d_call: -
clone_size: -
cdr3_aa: CASSDRWELAEQFF
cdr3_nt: TGTGCCAGCAGCGACCGGTGGGAGTTGGCTGAGCAGTTCTTC

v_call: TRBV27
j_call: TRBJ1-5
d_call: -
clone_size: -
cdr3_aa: CASSFGGDQPQHF
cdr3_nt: TGTGCCAGCAGTTTCGGGGGCGATCAGCCCCAGCATTTT

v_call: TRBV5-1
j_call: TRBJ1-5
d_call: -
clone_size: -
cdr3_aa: CASSLGGKGNQPQHF
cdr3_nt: TGCGCCAGCAGCTTGGGGGGTAAGGGCAATCAGCCCCAGCATTTT

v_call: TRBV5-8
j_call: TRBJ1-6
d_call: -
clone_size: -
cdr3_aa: CASSLGVGALHF
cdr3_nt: TGTGCCAGCAGCTTGGGGGTTGGGGCCCTCCACTTT

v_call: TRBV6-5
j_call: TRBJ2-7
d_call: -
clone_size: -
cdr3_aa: CASSYEGQGSGEQYF
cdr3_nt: TGTGCCAGCAGTTACGAGGGGCAGGGATCCGGCGAGCAGTACTTC

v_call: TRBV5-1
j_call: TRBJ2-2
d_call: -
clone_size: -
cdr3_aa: CASSLVGVAGELFF
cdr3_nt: TGCGCCAGCAGCTTGGTAGGCGTAGCCGGGGAGCTGTTTTTT

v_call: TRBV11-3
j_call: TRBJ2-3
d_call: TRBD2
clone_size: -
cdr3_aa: CASSRSGRTHDTQYF
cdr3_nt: TGTGCCAGCAGCAGAAGCGGGAGGACGCATGATACGCAGTATTTT

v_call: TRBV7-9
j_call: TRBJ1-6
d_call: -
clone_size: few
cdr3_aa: CASSLDNNSPLHF
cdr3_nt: TGTGCCAGCAGCTTAGACAATAATTCACCCCTCCACTTT

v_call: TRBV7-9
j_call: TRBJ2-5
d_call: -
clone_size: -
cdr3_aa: CASMGLGETQYF
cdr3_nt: TGTGCCAGTATGGGACTGGGGGAGACCCAGTACTTC

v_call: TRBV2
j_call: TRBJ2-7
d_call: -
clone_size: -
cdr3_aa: CASSAASYEQYF
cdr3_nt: TGTGCCAGCTCCGCGGCGAGCTACGAGCAGTACTTC